These 10 T cell receptor beta chains were all obtained from the same sample, sequenced in a study of blood T cell repertoires in COVID-19. TCRdb's copy holds only in-frame clones and misses some; the assay was immunoSEQ multiplex PCR. The sample records some 65,000 clones, 65% to 75% being singletons. Sequencing was done on a sample of peripheral blood. The source of these receptors is a woman aged 80 or older with acute or convalescent COVID-19.

V gene TRBV18 combines with J gene TRBJ1-1, with D hard to call. V was shortened by 3 bases and J by 5 bases, with 10 bases between the two germline ends. The CDR3 loop spans 13 amino acids. Germline CDR1 is KGHSH and CDR2 is LQKENI. This CDR3 is CASSPAAETEAFF. CDR3 DNA: TGTGCCAGCTCACCCGCGGCTGAAACTGAAGCTTTCTTT.

This clone was counted between two and nine times. This chain links TRBV5-8 with TRBJ1-1; tentatively, D is TRBD1 (5 bases). Trimming took 0 bases from V and 8 from J, leaving 8 bases between them. The CDR3 has 12 amino acids. Germline CDR1 reads SGHTS; CDR2 reads YDEGEE. The CDR3 nucleotides are TGTGCCAGCAGCTTGGCGAAGGGGGAAGCTTTCTTT. This codes for CASSLAKGEAFF.

This chain joins TRBV5-1 and TRBJ2-7, with a possible D match to TRBD1 (6 bases). This CDR3 has 14 residues. The V gene lost 3 bases and the J gene lost 0 bases, with 10 bases spanning the gap. Germline loops: CDR1 SGHRS, CDR2 YFSETQ. CDR3 region: CASSSGTFSYEQYF. CDR3 DNA sequence: TGCGCCAGCAGCTCCGGGACATTCTCCTACGAGCAGTACTTC.

V and J are TRBV27 and TRBJ2-5, with a weak D call TRBD1 (6 bases). V was shortened by 4 bases and J by 7 bases, with 19 bases between the two germline ends. Germline loops: CDR1 MNHEY, CDR2 SMNVEV (reference sequence). The CDR3 consists of 15 residues. The CDR3 DNA sequence: TGTGCCAGCAGTTCCTCGGGACAAGGACCTGGGACCCAGTACTTC. Translated, it gives CASSSSGQGPGTQYF.

This chain links TRBV29-1 with TRBJ2-1; D is possibly TRBD2 (5 bases). The length of the CDR3 is 13 residues. Trimming removed 3 bases at V and 9 bases at J, with 15 bases between. Germline values: CDR1 SQVTM, CDR2 ANQGSEA. Here the CDR3 DNA reads TGCAGCGTTGAGTCGAGCGGTGACGGTGAGCAGTTCTTC. Translating gives CSVESSGDGEQFF.

This clone was counted a few times. Here the CDR3 reads CASSPDSNYGYTF. Written as DNA, the CDR3 is TGTGCCAGCAGCCCAGACAGTAACTATGGCTACACCTTC. The chain has TRBV7-2 and TRBJ1-2; a weak D match, TRBD1 (5 bases). Germline loops: CDR1 SGHTA, CDR2 FQGNSA. This CDR3 spans 13 amino acids. V lost 5 bases and J lost 1, with 8 bases in between.

This sequence joins TRBV7-8 and TRBJ1-3; D may be TRBD1 (5 bases). In germline, CDR1 is SGHVS, CDR2 FQNEAQ. Trimming took off 1 base at V and 8 bases at J, with 15 bases between the two ends. The CDR3 is 15 amino acids. CDR3 region: CASSLGGSGGDTIYF. The CDR3 DNA reads as TGTGCCAGCAGCTTAGGCGGGAGTGGGGGGGACACCATATATTTT.

The chain combines TRBV10-3 with TRBJ2-7; the match to TRBD1 covers 7 bases. The CDR3 is made up of 14 amino acids. J was trimmed by 0 bases and V by 9 bases; bases with no gene match: 8. CDR1 and CDR2 (germline): ENHRY, SYGVKD. CDR3 loop: CAMGPGQSSYEQYF. DNA of the CDR3: TGTGCCATGGGGCCGGGACAGAGCTCCTACGAGCAGTACTTC.

This clone has just one count. The chain carries TRBV21-1 and TRBJ1-5. TRBV21-1 has pseudogene status. CDR3 length: 13 amino acids. This CDR3 is CASSKDLNQPQHF. The CDR3 bases are TGTGCCAGCAGCAAAGATCTCAATCAGCCCCAGCATTTT.

J is TRBJ2-3 and V is TRBV28; possible D gene TRBD2, 5 bases. This CDR3 spans 14 amino acids. Between the trimmed V and J ends, which lost 4 bases and 9 bases, there was a span of 17 bases. CDR1 is MDHEN and CDR2 is SYDVKM in the germline V gene. The CDR3: CASSWAGPGYTQYF. The CDR3 DNA is TGTGCCAGCAGTTGGGCAGGACCGGGATACACGCAGTATTTT.